What follows are 29 T cell receptor beta chains derived from one specimen sequenced in a study of blood T cells in healthy people across ages. Combining a sample-barcoded 5' primer with a J-beta primer mix, a second PCR ran for roughly 6 to 12 cycles. TCRdb fed the 5' RACE reads into MiXCR, producing one record per CDR3 protein. The sample includes 450,000 to 650,000 distinct CDR3 sequences, about 25% of them seen just once. The same specimen was also included in a second study, on T cells of mothers and their children.

Specimen: blood. The source of these receptors is a boy aged 10-17 years in good health.

This clonotype was detected a few times. The chain joins TRBV5-5 to TRBJ1-1; D is unclear. Germline lookup yields CDR1 SGHKS and CDR2 YYEKEE (reference sequence). Trimming stripped 1 base from V and 2 bases from J, with 9 bases between. This CDR3 contains 14 residues. CDR3 in amino acids: CASSLYWKNTEAFF. The CDR3 DNA reads as TGTGCCAGCAGCTTGTATTGGAAAAACACTGAAGCTTTCTTT. The full variable domain, its missing parts supplied by reference TRBV5-5 and TRBJ1-1, is DAGVTQSPTHLIKTRGQQVTLRCSPISGHKSVSWYQQVLGQGPQFIFQYYEKEERGRGNFPDRFSARQFPNYSSELNVNALLLGDSALYLCASSLYWKNTEAFFGQGTRLTVV.

This clonotype was counted only a few times. The gene calls are TRBV11-3 and TRBJ2-7, with D unclear. The CDR3 length is 15 residues. Trimming pared 5 bases from V and 2 bases from J, leaving 16 bases between. Germline CDR1 SGHNT, CDR2 YENEEA. Here the CDR3 reads CASSPSIGEAYEQYF. In DNA, the CDR3 is TGTGCCAGCAGCCCCTCCATTGGGGAAGCCTACGAGCAGTACTTC.

The chain carries TRBV6-1 and TRBJ1-6, with D unclear. Germline V gene data show CDR1 as MNHNS and CDR2 as SASEGT. CDR3 size: 18 residues. V lost 0 bases and J lost 0, with 12 bases in between. CDR3: CASSEALGGGSYNSPLHF. CDR3 DNA sequence: TGTGCCAGCAGTGAAGCGCTAGGAGGAGGCTCCTATAATTCACCCCTCCACTTT.

This clonotype was observed a few times. V gene TRBV27 combines with J gene TRBJ2-1, with D perhaps matching TRBD1 (6 bases). Near its end, the DNA agrees better with TRBJ2-5, so the J call may be wrong. The CDR3 totals 13 residues. Germline loops: CDR1 MNHEY, CDR2 SMNVEV (reference sequence). Here the CDR3 DNA reads TGTGCCAGCAGATCTACAGGGATTGAGACCCAGTACTTC. It specifies CASRSTGIETQYF.

The chain employs TRBV7-9 and TRBJ2-1; D call uncertain. V lost 5 bases and J 0 bases, leaving 14 bases between the germline ends. CDR3 size: 16 residues. The germline V gene has CDR1 SEHNR and CDR2 FQNEAQ (reference sequence). The CDR3 DNA follows: TGTGCCAGCAGCGCGACGCTTACGAGCTCCTACAATGAGCAGTTCTTC. It translates to CASSATLTSSYNEQFF.

This clonotype was seen more than once but under ten times. The rearrangement links TRBV7-8 to TRBJ2-7, with TRBD2 matching 11 bases. Germline loops: CDR1 SGHVS, CDR2 FQNEAQ. CDR3 length: 15 amino acids. V shed 3 bases, J shed 1 base, and the junction held 2 bases outside the gene matches. CDR3 in amino acids: CASSLGLAESYEQYF. In nucleotides, the CDR3 is TGTGCCAGCAGCTTGGGACTAGCGGAGTCCTACGAGCAGTACTTC.

The chain is built from TRBV14 and TRBJ2-7; tentatively, D is TRBD2 (5 bases). Trimming left V 1 base short and J 3 bases short, with 10 bases between. This CDR3 spans 14 amino acids. Germline loops: CDR1 SGHDN, CDR2 FVKESK. The CDR3, as DNA: TGTGCCAGCAGCCAAGGGGAGATATTCTACGAGCAGTACTTC. Protein sequence: CASSQGEIFYEQYF. Supplemented by reference TRBV14 and TRBJ2-7, the full variable domain reads EAGVTQFPSHSVIEKGQTVTLRCDPISGHDNLYWYRRVMGKEIKFLLHFVKESKQDESGMPNNRFLAERTGGTYSTLKVQPAELEDSGVYFCASSQGEIFYEQYFGPGTRLTVT.

This clonotype has ten or more counts. This sequence joins TRBV25-1 and TRBJ2-5; 9 bases are a match to TRBD2. V shed 9 bases and J 4 bases; nucleotides not matched to a gene: 21. This CDR3 comprises 18 residues. CDR1 and CDR2 (germline): MGHDK, SYGVNS. As DNA, the CDR3 is TGTGCCAGGAAAGGCCACTATGGGACGCGGGAGGGCCTAGAGACCCAGTACTTC. Amino acid sequence: CARKGHYGTREGLETQYF.

This chain connects TRBV20-1 to TRBJ2-1; 14 bases line up with TRBD2. The CDR3 totals 16 residues. V shed 1 base, J shed 5 bases, and the junction held 4 bases outside the gene matches. Germline loops: CDR1 DFQATT, CDR2 SNEGSKA (reference sequence). In DNA form, the CDR3 reads TGCAGTGCTAGAGGACTAGCGGGGGGGTCTCACAATGAGCAGTTCTTC. Translated: CSARGLAGGSHNEQFF.

The chain joins TRBV3-1 to TRBJ2-3; TRBD2 agrees at 9 bases. The CDR3 consists of 17 residues. V lost 0 bases, J lost 2 bases, and 6 bases stayed unmatched. CDR1 and CDR2 from the germline V gene are LGHDT and YNNKEL (reference sequence). The CDR3 protein is CASSQDILAGNTDTQYF. CDR3 DNA sequence: TGTGCCAGCAGCCAAGACATCCTAGCGGGGAACACAGATACGCAGTATTTT.

This clonotype was seen a handful of times. V usage is TRBV20-1 and J usage is TRBJ1-6; 7 bases fit TRBD1. CDR1 and CDR2 from the germline V gene are DFQATT and SNEGSKA (reference sequence). The CDR3 covers 15 residues. The V and J ends lost 5 bases and 3 bases, in that order; junction bases with no gene match: 7. CDR3 nucleotide sequence: TGCAGTGCTTTACAGGGGCAAATCTATAATTCACCCCTCCACTTT. It is translated as CSALQGQIYNSPLHF.

This clonotype showed up just a few times. The rearrangement joins TRBV7-9 to TRBJ2-2; D is unclear. Germline CDR1 is SEHNR and CDR2 is FQNEAQ (reference sequence). Trimming left V 7 bases short and J 6 bases short, with 9 bases between. The CDR3 length is 12 residues. The CDR3 coding sequence is TGTGCCAGCACCACCCCGCCCGGGGAGCTGTTTTTT. It yields the protein CASTTPPGELFF. The complete variable domain, with remaining parts taken from reference TRBV7-9 and TRBJ2-2, reads DTGVSQNPRHKITKRGQNVTFRCDPISEHNRLYWYRQTLGQGPEFLTYFQNEAQLEKSRLLSDRFSAERPKGSFSTLEIQRTEQGDSAMYLCASTTPPGELFFGEGSRLTVL.

This clonotype was observed a few times. The chain combines TRBV6-2 or TRBV6-3 with TRBJ2-4; TRBD1 agrees at 10 bases. Germline V gives CDR1 MNHEY, CDR2 SVGEGT. After removal of 6 bases from V and 6 bases from J, the junction contained 11 bases not matched to a gene. The CDR3 is 16 residues long. The CDR3 DNA follows: TGTGCCAGCAGCGGAACCGGGACAGGGGAAAGAAACATTCAGTACTTC. Translation gives CASSGTGTGERNIQYF.

The chain recombines TRBV7-9 with TRBJ1-1; D ambiguous. Trimming took off 5 bases at V and 5 bases at J, with 15 bases between the two ends. The V gene's germline CDR1 is SEHNR and CDR2 FQNEAQ (reference sequence). The CDR3 has 14 amino acids. The CDR3 region is CASSTGQVGTEAFF. The DNA for the CDR3 is TGTGCCAGCAGCACCGGGCAAGTGGGGACTGAAGCTTTCTTT. The full variable domain, rest sourced from reference TRBV7-9 and TRBJ1-1, is DTGVSQNPRHKITKRGQNVTFRCDPISEHNRLYWYRQTLGQGPEFLTYFQNEAQLEKSRLLSDRFSAERPKGSFSTLEIQRTEQGDSAMYLCASSTGQVGTEAFFGQGTRLTVV.

A word on this clonotype: A read error is likely, as this CDR3 ends without the conserved phenylalanine or tryptophan. This chain connects TRBV20-1 to TRBJ2-6; 12 bases fit TRBD2. V lost 3 bases, J lost 4 bases, and 10 bases stayed unmatched. Germline CDR1 DFQATT, CDR2 SNEGSKA (reference sequence). The CDR3 totals 18 residues. CDR3 amino acids: CSASRASGRAPGANVLTL. CDR3 bases: TGCAGTGCTAGTAGGGCTAGCGGGAGGGCCCCAGGGGCCAACGTCCTGACTCTC.

This clonotype was recorded a few times. J is TRBJ2-5 and V is TRBV7-8; 14 nucleotides match TRBD2. V was pared by 1 base and J by 5 bases, with 3 bases of the junction left unmatched. Germline V CDR1 and CDR2: SGHVS, FQNEAQ. The CDR3 contains 16 residues. The CDR3 DNA reads as TGTGCCAGCAGCTTAGAGGGACTAGCGGGAGTGGAGACCCAGTACTTC. It translates to CASSLEGLAGVETQYF. Using reference TRBV7-8 and TRBJ2-5 for the parts outside the CDR3, the full variable domain is GAGVSQSPRYKVAKRGQDVALRCDPISGHVSLFWYQQALGQGPEFLTYFQNEAQLDKSGLPSDRFFAERPEGSVSTLKIQRTQQEDSAVYLCASSLEGLAGVETQYFGPGTRLLVL.

This chain links TRBV29-1 with TRBJ2-7; 13 bases fit TRBD2. V trimming: 7 bases; J trimming: 5 bases; junction bases outside the gene matches: 11. CDR1 and CDR2 (germline): SQVTM, ANQGSEA. This CDR3 has 15 residues. CDR3 protein: CSAGTSGNPWDEQYF. The CDR3 nucleotides are TGCAGCGCGGGGACTAGCGGGAACCCCTGGGACGAGCAGTACTTC.

This clonotype was seen many times. The J gene is TRBJ2-5, the V gene TRBV24-1; 13 nucleotides match TRBD2. This CDR3 comprises 17 residues. After removal of 4 bases from V and 2 bases from J, the junction contained 6 bases not matched to a gene. The germline gives CDR1 KGHDR, CDR2 SFDVKD. The CDR3 nucleotides are TGTGCCACCAGTGACCCATCGACTAGCGGGGGGCAAGAGACCCAGTACTTC. Protein product: CATSDPSTSGGQETQYF.

This clonotype was detected a few times. The rearrangement uses TRBV29-1 and TRBJ1-3; TRBD1 might be the D (5 bases). The germline V gene has CDR1 SQVTM and CDR2 ANQGSEA. The CDR3 length is 12 residues. V lost 7 bases, J lost 8 bases, and 15 bases lay in between. The CDR3 reads CSALDTADTIYF. In DNA, the CDR3 is TGCAGCGCTTTGGACACGGCTGACACCATATATTTT.

The chain employs TRBV19 and TRBJ2-7; 10 nucleotides agree with TRBD1. The CDR3 covers 15 residues. Germline-derived CDR1 and CDR2 are LNHDA and SQIVND (reference sequence). V lost 5 bases and J lost 5; bases outside the gene matches: 9. CDR3 sequence: CASSPQTGGRDEQYF. CDR3 bases: TGTGCCAGTAGTCCCCAGACAGGGGGCCGGGACGAGCAGTACTTC.

The chain uses TRBV14 and TRBJ2-5; no firm D call. This CDR3 region has 14 residues. CDR1 and CDR2 (germline): SGHDN, FVKESK. V gave up 0 bases and J gave up 2 bases, with 7 bases separating them. The DNA of the CDR3 is TGTGCCAGCAGCCAAGATGACGGTCAAGAGACCCAGTACTTC. It translates to CASSQDDGQETQYF.

This chain connects TRBV9 to TRBJ1-2, with D maybe TRBD1 (5 bases). V was pared by 5 bases and J by 7 bases, with 15 bases between. This CDR3 contains 13 residues. Germline CDR1 and CDR2: SGDLS and YYNGEE. CDR3 region: CASSSIRGGGYTF. CDR3 sequence (DNA): TGTGCCAGCAGTTCCATCCGGGGGGGTGGCTACACCTTC. The variable domain in full, with the rest retrieved from reference TRBV9 and TRBJ1-2, is DSGVTQTPKHLITATGQRVTLRCSPRSGDLSVYWYQQSLDQGLQFLIQYYNGEERAKGNILERFSAQQFPDLHSELNLSSLELGDSALYFCASSSIRGGGYTFGSGTRLTVV.

This clonotype was observed many times. The chain carries TRBV7-9 and TRBJ2-7; D is possibly TRBD1 or TRBD2 (5 bases each). V was shortened by 2 bases and J by 3 bases, with 11 bases between the two germline ends. This CDR3 is built from 14 residues. CDR1 and CDR2 from the germline V gene are SEHNR and FQNEAQ (reference sequence). CDR3 in amino acids: CASSLTGQGYEQYF. The CDR3 nucleotides are TGTGCCAGCAGCTTAACGGGGCAGGGCTACGAGCAGTACTTC.

There are a few counts of this clonotype. The chain combines TRBV12-3 or TRBV12-4 with TRBJ2-7; D is unresolved. Trimming pared 6 bases from V and 2 bases from J, leaving 5 bases between. CDR3 length: 11 residues. As DNA, the CDR3 is TGTGCCAGCAGAATTACCTACGAGCAGTACTTC. As protein: CASRITYEQYF.

The J gene is TRBJ1-5, the V gene TRBV7-2, with D possibly matching TRBD1 (6 bases). Germline loops: CDR1 SGHTA, CDR2 FQGNSA. The CDR3 is 16 amino acids. Trimming removed 1 base at V and 3 bases at J, with 13 bases between. The CDR3 coding sequence is TGTGCCAGCAGCTTAGACAGGGCCAGTTACAATCAGCCCCAGCATTTT. This sequence encodes CASSLDRASYNQPQHF.

The chain is built from TRBV28 and TRBJ2-1, with TRBD2 identical over 12 bases. The DNA end is more similar to TRBJ2-7, so the J call may be wrong. The CDR3 is 12 residues long. Germline V CDR1 and CDR2: MDHEN, SYDVKM. The CDR3 region is CATGLAGYEQYF. CDR3 bases: TGTGCCACGGGACTAGCGGGTTACGAGCAGTACTTC.

V gene TRBV12-3 or TRBV12-4 combines with J gene TRBJ2-1; no firm D call. Trimming pared 3 bases from V and 7 bases from J, leaving 10 bases between. This CDR3 has 13 residues. CDR3 coding DNA: TGTGCCAGCAGTTTTTTTCGGATGAATGAGCAGTTCTTC. Translation: CASSFFRMNEQFF.

As for this clonotype: The CDR3 carries no conserved terminal phenylalanine or tryptophan, so it likely arises from a read error. The gene calls are TRBV9 and TRBJ2-4, with TRBD2 as a possible D gene (7 bases). CDR1 and CDR2 (germline): SGDLS, YYNGEE. The germline V and J ends were trimmed by 4 bases and 0 bases, with 14 bases remaining between them. The CDR3 covers 16 residues. The CDR3 bases are TGTGCCAGCAGCCTAAGGGGGGGCCTAGCCAAAAACATTCAGTACCTC. It encodes CASSLRGGLAKNIQYL.

The chain joins TRBV9 to TRBJ2-7; D could derive from TRBD1 or TRBD2 (5 bases each). Germline values: CDR1 SGDLS, CDR2 YYNGEE. The ends were cut back, 4 bases at V and 4 bases at J, with 18 bases in the middle. This CDR3 has 15 residues. The CDR3 nucleotides are TGTGCCAGCAGCCCCGGTTCGGGGCCGGGATACGAGCAGTACTTC. This sequence encodes CASSPGSGPGYEQYF.